Listed below are T cell receptor beta chains from one sample, sequenced in a study of high-grade serous ovarian cancer treatment subgroups. Clones were read by immunoSEQ multiplex PCR, and TCRdb kept only the in-frame ones, dropping some. This sample has under 30,000 clones, with about 81% found just once. Sequencing was performed on tumor tissue. The origin of the receptors is a human donor with high-grade serous ovarian cancer. Both conserved end residues are part of each CDR3. The order of the fields is J gene, clone size, V gene, D gene, CDR3 protein, CDR3 DNA. The D gene is left open where the match is weak. Clone size is not always given. Where it is, it says once, few, many or a class for expanded clones.

TRBJ1-2 | NA | TRBV25-1 | NA | CASSENSFSYGYTF | TGTGCCAGCAGTGAGAATTCTTTCAGCTATGGCTACACCTTC
TRBJ2-1 | NA | TRBV11-3 | NA | CASSPHDSGEQFF | TGTGCCAGCAGCCCTCATGACAGCGGTGAGCAGTTCTTC
TRBJ2-7 | once | TRBV21-1 | NA | CASSVDIGYEQYF | TGTGCCAGCAGCGTCGACATAGGGTACGAGCAGTACTTC
TRBJ2-1 | NA | TRBV4-1 | NA | CASNGGPPVHEQFF | TGCGCCAGCAACGGTGGACCGCCGGTCCATGAGCAGTTCTTC
TRBJ2-3 | NA | TRBV25-1 | NA | CASSALGTDTQYF | TGTGCCAGCAGTGCTTTGGGCACAGATACGCAGTATTTT
TRBJ2-7 | NA | TRBV4-2 | TRBD2 | CASSQDPGLAGSSYEQYF | TGTGCCAGCAGCCAAGATCCGGGACTAGCGGGAAGCTCCTACGAGCAGTACTTC
TRBJ2-5 | NA | TRBV5-1 | TRBD1 | CASRGSGGRQETQYF | TGCGCCAGCAGAGGGTCAGGGGGACGCCAAGAGACCCAGTACTTC
TRBJ2-3 | NA | TRBV6-5 | TRBD2 | CASSYTSGRALDTQYF | TGTGCCAGCAGTTACACTAGCGGGAGGGCCTTAGATACGCAGTATTTT
TRBJ1-2 | few | TRBV11-2 | NA | CASSLYQENYGYTF | TGTGCCAGCAGCTTATACCAGGAGAACTATGGCTACACCTTC
TRBJ1-3 | once | TRBV28 | NA | CASTGDAGNTIYF | TGTGCCAGCACGGGTGATGCTGGAAACACCATATATTTT
TRBJ2-1 | once | TRBV6-6 | NA | CASSYSSPNEQFF | TGTGCCAGCAGTTACTCTAGCCCCAATGAGCAGTTCTTC
TRBJ1-2 | NA | TRBV4-1 | NA | CASSQDLGGYGYTF | TGCGCCAGCAGCCAAGATCTTGGGGGCTATGGCTACACCTTC
TRBJ1-5 | NA | TRBV6-1 | TRBD1 | CASSAGTVNQPQHF | TGTGCCAGCAGTGCAGGGACAGTAAATCAGCCCCAGCATTTT
TRBJ2-1 | NA | TRBV6-1 | TRBD2 | CASGVAGMSRQFF | TGTGCCAGCGGAGTAGCGGGAATGTCTAGGCAGTTCTTC
TRBJ2-1 | NA | TRBV19 | TRBD2 | CASSSGLEPNEQFF | TGTGCCAGTAGTTCAGGACTAGAACCCAATGAGCAGTTCTTC
TRBJ1-2 | few | TRBV6-1 | NA | CASSEPGEGGGYTF | TGTGCCAGCAGTGAGCCAGGGGAGGGTGGCGGCTACACCTTC
TRBJ1-1 | NA | TRBV19 | NA | CASSIAGGANTEAFF | TGTGCCAGTAGTATCGCGGGAGGTGCGAACACTGAAGCTTTCTTT
TRBJ1-4 | NA | TRBV18 | NA | CASSLGRAEKLFF | TGTGCCAGCTCACTTGGACGGGCTGAAAAACTGTTTTTT
TRBJ1-1 | NA | TRBV5-5 | NA | CASSLSPNTEAFF | TGTGCCAGCAGCTTGTCGCCGAACACTGAAGCTTTCTTT
TRBJ1-3 | NA | TRBV30 | NA | CAWSQERSGNTIYF | TGTGCCTGGAGTCAGGAACGCTCTGGAAACACCATATATTTT
TRBJ2-1 | NA | TRBV7-9 | TRBD2 | CASSLGGAGGIEFF | TGTGCCAGCAGCTTAGGTGGGGCGGGGGGGATCGAGTTCTTC
TRBJ2-1 | NA | TRBV18 | TRBD2 | CASSPALAGGNHEQFF | TGTGCCAGCTCACCTGCACTAGCGGGAGGAAATCATGAGCAGTTCTTC
TRBJ2-7 | NA | TRBV30 | TRBD2 | CAWMAGGTSYEQYF | TGTGCCTGGATGGCGGGGGGCACCTCCTACGAGCAGTACTTC
TRBJ2-5 | NA | TRBV18 | NA | CASSPPTAQETQYF | TGTGCCAGCTCACCACCGACAGCCCAAGAGACCCAGTACTTC
TRBJ2-3 | NA | TRBV5-6 | TRBD1 | CASSLGQGDTQYF | TGTGCCAGCAGCTTGGGACAGGGAGATACGCAGTATTTT
TRBJ2-7 | NA | TRBV29-1 | TRBD1 | CSVAPGTAKYEQYF | TGCAGCGTTGCCCCCGGGACAGCGAAATACGAGCAGTACTTC
TRBJ2-1 | NA | TRBV4-1 | NA | CASSQVGGASYNEQFF | TGCGCCAGCAGCCAAGTCGGAGGGGCCAGCTACAATGAGCAGTTCTTC
TRBJ2-1 | NA | TRBV7-3 | TRBD1 | CASSLKGQRPINNEQFF | TGTGCCAGCAGCTTAAAGGGACAGCGGCCAATAAACAATGAGCAGTTCTTC
TRBJ1-5 | NA | TRBV28 | TRBD1 | CAIRTGPSNQPQHF | TGTGCCATCCGGACAGGGCCGAGCAATCAGCCCCAGCATTTT
TRBJ1-5 | NA | TRBV30 | NA | CAWSVTSGDQPQHF | TGTGCCTGGAGTGTAACGTCAGGGGATCAGCCCCAGCATTTT
TRBJ2-7 | NA | TRBV7-2 | NA | CASSLNTYEQYF | TGTGCCAGCAGCCTAAACACCTACGAGCAGTACTTC
TRBJ2-5 | NA | TRBV27 | NA | CASSVWVRSETQYF | TGTGCCTCCTCAGTATGGGTAAGGTCGGAGACCCAGTACTTC
TRBJ2-2 | NA | TRBV2 | NA | CASSDLQANTGELFF | TGTGCCAGCAGTGATCTACAAGCGAACACCGGGGAGCTGTTTTTT
TRBJ2-7 | once | TRBV27 | NA | CATGRRYEQYF | TGTGCCACCGGGCGTCGTTACGAGCAGTACTTC
TRBJ1-1 | NA | TRBV29-1 | NA | CSGTGNPMNTEAFF | TGCAGCGGGACTGGGAACCCGATGAACACTGAAGCTTTCTTT
TRBJ2-3 | NA | TRBV18 | TRBD2 | CASSPQVGGPADTQYF | TGTGCCAGCTCACCACAGGTGGGAGGGCCTGCAGATACGCAGTATTTT
TRBJ1-5 | once | TRBV5-5 | NA | CASSLMGADDQPQHF | TGTGCCAGCAGCCTAATGGGGGCGGACGATCAGCCCCAGCATTTT
TRBJ2-1 | NA | TRBV5-6 | NA | CASSFIASSYNEQFF | TGTGCCAGCAGCTTTATTGCCAGCTCCTACAATGAGCAGTTCTTC
TRBJ2-7 | NA | TRBV6-6 | NA | CASQGPSSYEQYF | TGTGCCAGTCAGGGGCCGTCCTCCTACGAGCAGTACTTC
TRBJ1-6 | once | TRBV6-1 | NA | CASSESRVATLPVHF | TGTGCCAGCAGTGAATCGAGGGTCGCTACACTACCCGTCCACTTT
TRBJ2-5 | NA | TRBV4-2 | NA | CASSQALNVGETQYF | TGTGCCAGCAGCCAAGCCCTTAACGTGGGGGAGACCCAGTACTTC
TRBJ2-7 | NA | TRBV28 | TRBD1 | CASSPRQGPGFYEQYF | TGTGCCAGCAGTCCGAGACAGGGGCCGGGTTTCTACGAGCAGTACTTC
TRBJ1-5 | NA | TRBV30 | NA | CAWAQGGNQPQHF | TGTGCCTGGGCTCAGGGAGGCAATCAGCCCCAGCATTTT
TRBJ2-5 | NA | TRBV28 | NA | CASSLSRIRRQETQYF | TGTGCCAGCAGTTTATCCAGGATCCGACGCCAAGAGACCCAGTACTTC
TRBJ2-7 | NA | TRBV11-2 | NA | CASSTGQPYEQYF | TGTGCCAGCAGCACAGGACAGCCCTACGAGCAGTACTTC
TRBJ1-2 | NA | TRBV15 | NA | CATSRGGGKEGYTF | TGTGCCACCAGCAGAGGTGGAGGCAAAGAGGGCTACACCTTC
TRBJ2-3 | NA | TRBV11-3 | NA | CASSSTLLSGSSTDTQYF | TGTGCCAGCAGCTCTACACTACTTAGCGGATCTAGCACAGATACGCAGTATTTT
TRBJ2-7 | NA | TRBV6-1 | TRBD1 | CASTRTGTAYEQYF | TGTGCCAGCACCCGAACCGGGACAGCTTACGAGCAGTACTTC
TRBJ1-1 | NA | TRBV6-4 | TRBD1 | CASSSTGGTEAFF | TGTGCCAGCAGTTCGACAGGGGGCACTGAAGCTTTCTTT
TRBJ2-2 | NA | TRBV6-5 | NA | CASSYGVENTGELFF | TGTGCCAGCAGTTACGGAGTAGAGAACACCGGGGAGCTGTTTTTT
TRBJ2-3 | NA | TRBV10-3 | NA | CAISETPTGYSTDTQYF | TGTGCCATCAGTGAGACCCCTACAGGGTACAGCACAGATACGCAGTATTTT
TRBJ2-7 | NA | TRBV10-3 | TRBD1 | CATTGQGVTYEQYF | TGTGCCACCACAGGACAGGGAGTTACCTACGAGCAGTACTTC
TRBJ2-7 | NA | TRBV1 | NA | CTSSHGCGNSYEQYF | TGCACCAGCAGCCACGGTTGTGGGAACTCCTACGAGCAGTACTTC
TRBJ2-3 | few | TRBV7-3 | NA | CASSLMSSTDTQYF | TGTGCCAGCAGCTTAATGTCCAGCACAGATACGCAGTATTTT
TRBJ2-7 | NA | TRBV28 | NA | CASRSGYEQYF | TGTGCCAGCAGATCAGGCTACGAGCAGTACTTC
TRBJ2-7 | NA | TRBV5-4 | NA | CASSPGVRDEQYF | TGTGCCAGCAGCCCAGGGGTCCGGGACGAGCAGTACTTC
TRBJ2-7 | NA | TRBV5-1 | NA | CASSWGDSPIREQYF | TGCGCCAGCAGCTGGGGAGACAGCCCGATACGGGAGCAGTACTTC
TRBJ2-1 | NA | TRBV11-2 | TRBD1 | CASSLAGQGYNEQFF | TGTGCCAGCAGCTTAGCCGGACAGGGGTACAATGAGCAGTTCTTC
TRBJ2-3 | few | TRBV30 | NA | CAWNDGMDTQYF | TGTGCCTGGAACGATGGGATGGATACGCAGTATTTT
TRBJ2-1 | NA | TRBV7-3 | TRBD2 | CASSLFLAGGNEQFF | TGTGCCAGCAGCTTATTCCTAGCGGGAGGCAATGAGCAGTTCTTC